These 11 T cell receptor beta chains share one sample of origin, sequenced in a study of blood T cell repertoires in COVID-19. Profiling relied on immunoSEQ multiplex PCR, and the TCRdb table lists in-frame clones only, not all of them. This sample has around 130,000 clones, with roughly 90% found just once. The sequenced sample was peripheral blood. The receptors were sampled from a man between 65 and 85 years old with active COVID-19.

Notes on this clone: Within the sample, other DNA sequences also encode this same CDR3. The V call is TRBV5-1, the J call TRBJ1-1, with D perhaps matching TRBD1 (5 bases). Deletions cut 4 bases from V and 2 bases from J, with 9 bases between. The CDR3 extends over 13 amino acids. Germline CDR1 SGHRS, CDR2 YFSETQ. DNA of the CDR3: TGCGCCAGCAGCCTAGACAGTAACACTGAAGCTTTCTTT. It yields the protein CASSLDSNTEAFF.

V is TRBV30 and J is TRBJ2-1; weak D call: TRBD1 (5 bases). V was clipped by 0 bases and J by 0 bases, with 9 bases between them. Germline assignment: CDR1 GTSNPN and CDR2 SVGIG (reference sequence). This CDR3 is built from 15 residues. Written as DNA, the CDR3 is TGTGCCTGGAGTGTAAGGGGTACCTCCTACAATGAGCAGTTCTTC. Translating gives CAWSVRGTSYNEQFF.

This chain links TRBV24-1 with TRBJ2-5; TRBD2 might be the D (6 bases). V gave up 3 bases and J gave up 4 bases, with 20 bases separating them. Germline V gives CDR1 KGHDR, CDR2 SFDVKD. The CDR3 runs to 17 residues. CDR3 sequence: CATSDITTPPGLETQYF. DNA of the CDR3: TGTGCCACCAGTGATATCACGACGCCTCCGGGACTAGAGACCCAGTACTTC.

The CDR3 loop is CASSESLAGGPGEQYF. CDR3 nucleotides: TGTGCCAGCAGCGAGTCACTAGCGGGAGGGCCCGGCGAGCAGTACTTC. The chain is built from TRBV21-1 and TRBJ2-7; the listed D gene, TRBD2, was not tested against the DNA. TRBV21-1 is a documented pseudogene. This CDR3 contains 16 residues.

The gene calls are TRBV29-1 and TRBJ2-7; perhaps TRBD2 as D (6 bases). Deletions cut 5 bases from V and 0 bases from J, with 8 bases between. This CDR3 contains 12 residues. Germline values: CDR1 SQVTM, CDR2 ANQGSEA. In DNA form, the CDR3 reads TGCAGCGTTTGGGACTTCTCCTACGAGCAGTACTTC. It is translated as CSVWDFSYEQYF.

V is TRBV25-1 and J is TRBJ1-3; D uncertain. CDR1 MGHDK and CDR2 SYGVNS come from the germline V gene. The CDR3 extends over 13 amino acids. The V end was cut by 4 bases, the J end by 8 bases, with 12 bases between. The CDR3 loop is CASSVGGFDTIYF. The CDR3 bases are TGTGCCAGCAGTGTTGGAGGGTTTGACACCATATATTTT.

The chain is built from TRBV29-1 and TRBJ2-3, with 14 bases that match TRBD2. V shed 8 bases and J 4 bases; nucleotides not matched to a gene: 14. In germline, CDR1 is SQVTM, CDR2 ANQGSEA. This CDR3 region has 17 residues. The CDR3 here is CSSDGGTSGSLADTQYF. The CDR3 DNA reads as TGCAGCTCCGATGGAGGGACTAGCGGGAGTTTAGCAGATACGCAGTATTTT.

This rearrangement joins TRBV5-5 to TRBJ1-1; D ambiguous. The CDR3 is made up of 13 amino acids. Germline lookup yields CDR1 SGHKS and CDR2 YYEKEE (reference sequence). V was cut by 1 base and J by 0 bases, with 4 bases left in between. DNA of the CDR3: TGTGCCAGCAGCTTGTTAATGAACACTGAAGCTTTCTTT. This encodes CASSLLMNTEAFF.

The table lists this clone with a count of one. The chain joins TRBV25-1 to TRBJ1-1, with D perhaps matching TRBD1 (5 bases). V lost 5 bases and J 5 bases, leaving 18 bases between the germline ends. CDR1 is MGHDK, CDR2 SYGVNS, per germline. This CDR3 spans 15 amino acids. CDR3 in DNA: TGTGCCAGCAGTTTGGGGCGGGGGATCGAGACTGAAGCTTTCTTT. Residues: CASSLGRGIETEAFF.

A single count supports this clone. The chain couples TRBV18 to TRBJ1-2; D possibly corresponds to TRBD1 (6 bases). This CDR3 has 14 amino acids. Between the trimmed V and J ends, which lost 3 bases and 5 bases, there was a span of 13 bases. Per the germline V gene, CDR1 is KGHSH and CDR2 is LQKENI. Written as DNA, the CDR3 is TGTGCCAGCTCACCTCCGACGAGGGGGTATGGCTACACCTTC. Translating gives CASSPPTRGYGYTF.

This chain links TRBV20-1 with TRBJ2-5, with a possible D match to TRBD1 (5 bases). CDR1 is DFQATT and CDR2 is SNEGSKA in the germline V gene (reference sequence). The V end was cut by 3 bases, the J end by 5 bases, with 13 bases between. CDR3 length: 13 amino acids. CDR3: CSASNPGIETQYF. CDR3 in DNA: TGCAGTGCTAGTAACCCAGGGATCGAGACCCAGTACTTC.